This T cell receptor beta chain is drawn from a study of blood T cell repertoires in COVID-19. Study as a whole: Sources were T cells, B-cell-depleted T cells, or PBMCs; the material itself was cDNA or gDNA.

Those enrolled in Seattle joined during active infection and were followed longitudinally afterward. V lost 6 bases and J lost 0; bases outside the gene matches: 8. The CDR3 has 16 amino acids. Germline CDR1 is LNHDA and CDR2 is SQIVND (reference sequence). The authors' processing: For nucleated cells, counts were estimated from reference gene primer amplification. Generated by immunoSEQ multiplex PCR, the TCRdb table keeps only in-frame clones and is missing some. The V and J calls and the clone size are those of that table, but D and trimming were determined from the DNA. This sample has about 98,000 clones, with roughly 92% found just once.

V usage is TRBV19 and J usage is TRBJ1-1, with 9 bases that match TRBD1. Input material: peripheral blood. The receptor was derived from a woman in her forties or fifties with COVID-19, enrolled during active disease. CDR3 DNA sequence: TGTGCCAGTAGGACCGGGACAGGGAGGGTGAACACTGAAGCTTTCTTT. Protein: CASRTGTGRVNTEAFF.